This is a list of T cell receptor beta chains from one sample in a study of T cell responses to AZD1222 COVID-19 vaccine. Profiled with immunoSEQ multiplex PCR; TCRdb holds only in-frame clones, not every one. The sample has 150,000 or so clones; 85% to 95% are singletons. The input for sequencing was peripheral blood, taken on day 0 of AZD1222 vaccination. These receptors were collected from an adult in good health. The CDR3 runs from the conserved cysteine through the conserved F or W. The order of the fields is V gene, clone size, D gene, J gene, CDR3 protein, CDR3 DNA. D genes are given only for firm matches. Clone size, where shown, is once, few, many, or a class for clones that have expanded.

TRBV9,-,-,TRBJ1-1,CASSPPTVTEAFF,TGTGCCAGCAGCCCCCCGACAGTGACTGAAGCTTTCTTT
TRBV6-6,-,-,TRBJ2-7,CASSSRARDSYEQYF,TGTGCCAGCAGCTCCCGGGCCCGAGACTCCTACGAGCAGTACTTC
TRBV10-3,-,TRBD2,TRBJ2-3,CAISERTSGGADTQYF,TGTGCCATCAGCGAGAGGACTAGCGGGGGGGCGGATACGCAGTATTTT
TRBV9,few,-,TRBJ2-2,CASSVGPTGELFF,TGTGCCAGCAGCGTAGGCCCCACCGGGGAGCTGTTTTTT
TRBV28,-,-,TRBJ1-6,CASSPRGRGNSPLHF,TGTGCCAGCAGCCCAAGGGGCAGGGGTAATTCACCCCTCCACTTT
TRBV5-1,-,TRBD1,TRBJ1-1,CASSLSGTANTEAFF,TGCGCCAGCAGCTTGTCCGGGACAGCGAACACTGAAGCTTTCTTT
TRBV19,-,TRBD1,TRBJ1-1,CASRQGATEAFF,TGTGCCAGTAGGCAGGGGGCCACTGAAGCTTTCTTT
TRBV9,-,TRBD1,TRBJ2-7,CASSVDPGQTYEQYF,TGTGCCAGCAGCGTCGATCCGGGACAGACCTACGAGCAGTACTTC
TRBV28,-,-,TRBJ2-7,CASSLSGGDYEQYF,TGTGCCAGCAGTTTGTCCGGAGGGGACTACGAGCAGTACTTC
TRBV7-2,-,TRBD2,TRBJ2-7,CASSPGTSGGPQEQYF,TGTGCCAGCAGCCCTGGGACTAGCGGGGGGCCCCAGGAGCAGTACTTC
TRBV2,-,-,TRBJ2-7,CASSERYVHRNYEQYF,TGTGCCAGCAGTGAACGGTATGTTCACAGGAACTACGAGCAGTACTTC
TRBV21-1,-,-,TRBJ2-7,CASSKDNTHTGQYEQYF,TGTGCCAGCAGCAAAGATAATACCCATACGGGCCAGTACGAGCAGTACTTC
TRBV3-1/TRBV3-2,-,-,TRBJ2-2,CASSQDGPFLNTGELFF,TGTGCCAGCAGCCAAGATGGTCCGTTTTTGAACACCGGGGAGCTGTTTTTT
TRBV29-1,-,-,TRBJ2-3,CSVGPTDTQYF,TGCAGCGTTGGGCCCACAGATACGCAGTATTTT
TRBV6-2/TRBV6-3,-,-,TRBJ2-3,CASSYVVPFGDTQYF,TGTGCCAGCAGTTACGTCGTCCCGTTCGGGGATACGCAGTATTTT
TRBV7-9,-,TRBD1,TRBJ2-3,CASSLDFRTGSIDTQYF,TGTGCCAGCAGCTTAGATTTCCGGACAGGGTCGATAGATACGCAGTATTTT
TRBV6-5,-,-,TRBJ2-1,CASSYSWGDEQFF,TGTGCCAGCAGTTACTCGTGGGGCGATGAGCAGTTCTTC
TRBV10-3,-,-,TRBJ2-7,CATDGKGSSYEQYF,TGTGCCACCGATGGAAAGGGAAGCTCCTACGAGCAGTACTTC
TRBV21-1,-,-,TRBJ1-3,CEPAKGNTIYF,TGCGAACCGGCGAAGGGAAACACCATATATTTT
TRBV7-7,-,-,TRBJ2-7,CASSQDTSAYEQYF,TGTGCCAGCAGCCAGGACACGTCAGCCTACGAGCAGTACTTC
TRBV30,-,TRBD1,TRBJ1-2,CAWSEGQGYGYTF,TGTGCCTGGAGTGAGGGACAGGGATATGGCTACACCTTC
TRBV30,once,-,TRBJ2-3,CAWSVQGDTQYF,TGTGCCTGGAGTGTACAGGGAGATACGCAGTATTTT
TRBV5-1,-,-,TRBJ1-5,CASSHGGQINQPQHF,TGCGCCAGCAGCCACGGCGGACAGATTAATCAGCCCCAGCATTTT
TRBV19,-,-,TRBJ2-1,CASSIGRAANEQFF,TGTGCCAGTAGTATAGGGAGGGCGGCCAATGAGCAGTTCTTC
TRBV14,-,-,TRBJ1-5,CASSRHNQPQHF,TGTGCCAGCAGCCGCCACAATCAGCCCCAGCATTTT
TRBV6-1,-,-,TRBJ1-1,CASSEALSPLEAFF,TGTGCCAGCAGTGAAGCCTTGAGCCCCCTTGAAGCTTTCTTT
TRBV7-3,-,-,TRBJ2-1,CASSLEGAGRYNEQFF,TGTGCCAGCAGCTTAGAGGGGGCAGGGAGGTACAATGAGCAGTTCTTC
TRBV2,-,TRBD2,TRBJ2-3,CASSALAGLGTDTQYF,TGTGCCAGCAGTGCCCTAGCGGGATTAGGAACAGATACGCAGTATTTT
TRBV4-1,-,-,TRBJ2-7,CASSQDSGSSYEQYF,TGCGCCAGCAGCCAAGACAGCGGTTCCTCCTACGAGCAGTACTTC
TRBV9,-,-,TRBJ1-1,CASSVMMNTEAFF,TGTGCCAGCAGCGTGATGATGAACACTGAAGCTTTCTTT
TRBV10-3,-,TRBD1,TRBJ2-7,CAISETGQGAHEQYF,TGTGCCATCAGTGAGACTGGACAGGGTGCCCACGAGCAGTACTTC
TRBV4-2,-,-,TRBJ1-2,CASSQDRTDANYGYTF,TGTGCCAGCAGCCAAGATAGGACGGATGCTAACTATGGCTACACCTTC
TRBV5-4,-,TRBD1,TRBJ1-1,CASSSAGGTEAFF,TGTGCCAGCAGCAGCGCAGGGGGCACTGAAGCTTTCTTT
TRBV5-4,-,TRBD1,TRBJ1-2,CASSLAQGQGSYGYTF,TGTGCCAGCAGCTTGGCCCAGGGACAGGGCAGCTATGGCTACACCTTC
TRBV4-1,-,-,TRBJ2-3,CASSQGLRGSWDTQYF,TGCGCCAGCAGCCAAGGTCTTCGGGGTTCATGGGATACGCAGTATTTT
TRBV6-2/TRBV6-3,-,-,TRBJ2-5,CASSYGGAQETQYF,TGTGCCAGCAGTTACGGAGGGGCCCAAGAGACCCAGTACTTC
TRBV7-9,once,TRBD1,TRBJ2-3,CASSFGTGRTDTQYF,TGTGCCAGCAGCTTTGGGACAGGGCGCACAGATACGCAGTATTTT
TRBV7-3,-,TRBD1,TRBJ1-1,CASSRQGGLNTEAFF,TGTGCCAGCAGCCGACAGGGGGGTCTGAACACTGAAGCTTTCTTT
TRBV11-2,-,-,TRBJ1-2,CASSKGHPATYGYTF,TGTGCCAGCAGCAAAGGACACCCAGCAACTTATGGCTACACCTTC
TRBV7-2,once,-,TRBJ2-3,CASSPPSGVRADTQYF,TGTGCCAGCAGCCCACCATCGGGAGTGAGGGCAGATACGCAGTATTTT
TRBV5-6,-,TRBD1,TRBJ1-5,CASSFGTVFNQPQHF,TGTGCCAGCAGCTTTGGGACAGTCTTCAATCAGCCCCAGCATTTT
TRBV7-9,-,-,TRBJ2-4,CASSLVTAKNIQYF,TGTGCCAGCAGCTTAGTAACAGCCAAAAACATTCAGTACTTC
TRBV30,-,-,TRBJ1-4,CAWSPGGHEKLFF,TGTGCCTGGAGTCCTGGAGGGCATGAAAAACTGTTTTTT
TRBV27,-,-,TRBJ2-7,CASKRPGGSYEQYF,TGTGCCAGCAAGCGGCCCGGGGGCTCCTACGAGCAGTACTTC
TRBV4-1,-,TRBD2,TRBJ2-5,CASSLGRSRAQETQYF,TGCGCCAGCAGCCTCGGGAGGTCCAGGGCTCAAGAGACCCAGTACTTC
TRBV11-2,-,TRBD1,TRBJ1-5,CASSVGQGNQPQHF,TGTGCCAGCAGCGTGGGACAGGGAAATCAGCCCCAGCATTTT
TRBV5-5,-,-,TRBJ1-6,CASSAHRDPPSPLHF,TGTGCCAGCAGCGCCCACCGGGACCCCCCATCACCCCTCCACTTT
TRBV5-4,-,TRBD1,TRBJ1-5,CASSRQGDQPQHF,TGTGCCAGCAGCCGACAGGGGGATCAGCCCCAGCATTTT
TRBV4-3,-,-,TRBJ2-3,CASSAGEAGWNTQYF,TGCGCCAGCAGCGCTGGAGAAGCGGGTTGGAATACGCAGTATTTT
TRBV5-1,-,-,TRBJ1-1,CASSVDLTGNTEAFF,TGCGCCAGCAGCGTGGACCTTACTGGGAACACTGAAGCTTTCTTT
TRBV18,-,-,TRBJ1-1,CASSPAQGSNTEAFF,TGTGCCAGCTCACCGGCACAGGGATCGAACACTGAAGCTTTCTTT
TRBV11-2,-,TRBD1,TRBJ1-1,CASSPTGAGTEAFF,TGTGCCAGCAGCCCGACAGGGGCCGGCACTGAAGCTTTCTTT
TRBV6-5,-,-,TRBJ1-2,CASRDGGAHGYTF,TGTGCCAGCAGAGACGGGGGGGCGCATGGCTACACCTTC
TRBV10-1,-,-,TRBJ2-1,CASSESGTAGSEQFF,TGCGCCAGCAGTGAGTCAGGGACAGCGGGCTCCGAGCAGTTCTTC
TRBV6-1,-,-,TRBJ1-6,CASSEAGGPPLHF,TGTGCCAGCAGTGAAGCTGGGGGCCCACCCCTCCACTTT